This TCR beta chain derives from a study of blood T cell repertoires in COVID-19 (dated by TCRdb to 2019 to 2021). About the investigation overall: Samples from collaborators originated in the United States, Italy and Spain and spanned both the acute and convalescent phases of COVID-19. The material from the prospective study consisted of cDNA or gDNA derived from T cells, B-cell-depleted T cells, or PBMCs. The samples were drawn from two sources: the first 160 participants of the ongoing ImmuneRACE study, and 950 to 1,500 subjects contributed by 6 global collaborators. The dataset comprised deeply sampled blood TCRbeta repertoires from subjects exposed to, actively infected with, or recovered from COVID-19. The repertoires were released in a freely available public database meant as a resource for research on the immune response to SARS-CoV-2. The sample metadata nearly always contained a de-identified subject ID, COVID-19 status, age in years and sex. Where HLA class I and class II types were available, the types were taken from metadata supplied by the sample provider, not from assay-based typing. The investigation overall reported the following: Clinical and demographic metadata were provided uncurated, with the amount varying by source and participant.

One collaborating source in Seattle enrolled patients during active infection and followed them longitudinally through the course of disease. Whole blood was collected in K2EDTA tubes by collaborating institutions according to the institutions' own protocols. Collaborator samples were shipped for TCRbeta analysis as frozen whole blood, isolated PBMCs, or DNA extracted from either sample type. The immunoSEQ Assay, a bias-controlled multiplex PCR, was used to amplify TCRbeta CDR3 regions from genomic DNA. The published analysis was carried out like this. Nucleated cell counts per sample were estimated from amplification of reference gene primers within the assay. To quantify the absolute abundance of each unique TCRbeta CDR3 rearrangement, sequence reads were collapsed and filtered. For each sample, productive Simpson clonality was calculated as the square root of Simpson's diversity index over productive rearrangements. Here the immuneACCESS table is served through TCRdb, limited to in-frame sequences with V and J called. Missing clones are a known gap in these copies; in checked studies unresolved V genes cover under half, and the rest lacks a known reason. That table furnishes V, J and clone size, whereas the DNA furnished D and trimming. Within this sample are about 300,000 clones, with 91% of them counted one time only. The top ten hold over 2% of the sample.

Comments on this clone: What antigen it recognizes has not been identified. No base qualities exist here, and no much larger clone lies one base off it.

Sample: peripheral blood. This sequence was found in a young woman with COVID-19, enrolled during active disease.

The CDR3 loop reads CAISESRDGNQPQHF. The DNA sequence reads TGTGCCATCAGTGAGTCCAGGGATGGCAATCAGCCCCAGCATTTT. This sequence uses TRBV10-3 and TRBJ1-5, and the D gene may be TRBD1, 5 bases matching. CDR1 and CDR2, looked up from the germline V gene, are ENHRY and SYGVKD. V loses 0 bases of germline sequence and J loses 2 bases, and the interval between the two ends is 8 bases. From its cysteine to its phenylalanine, the CDR3 spans 15 amino acids. Kept here is only the CDR3 DNA, which spans 45 bases and is read in frame from base 1.